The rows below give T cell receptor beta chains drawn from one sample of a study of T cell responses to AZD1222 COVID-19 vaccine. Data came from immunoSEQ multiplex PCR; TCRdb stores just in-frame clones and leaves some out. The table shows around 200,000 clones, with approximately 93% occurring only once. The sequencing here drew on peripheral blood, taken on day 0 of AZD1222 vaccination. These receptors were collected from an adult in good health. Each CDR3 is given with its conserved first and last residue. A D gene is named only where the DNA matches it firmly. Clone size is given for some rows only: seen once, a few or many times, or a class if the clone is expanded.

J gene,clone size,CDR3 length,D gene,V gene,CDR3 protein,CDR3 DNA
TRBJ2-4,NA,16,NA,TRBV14,CASSQWTESDKNIQYF,TGTGCCAGCAGCCAATGGACAGAGAGTGACAAAAACATTCAGTACTTC
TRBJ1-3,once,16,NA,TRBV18,CASSWGPVDPRNTIYF,TGTGCCAGCTCTTGGGGCCCGGTGGACCCCCGAAACACCATATATTTT
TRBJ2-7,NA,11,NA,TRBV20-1,CSALTRYEQYF,TGCAGTGCCCTGACACGCTACGAGCAGTACTTC
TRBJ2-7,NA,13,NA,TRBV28,CASGGTAQSEQYF,TGTGCCAGCGGAGGGACAGCACAATCCGAGCAGTACTTC
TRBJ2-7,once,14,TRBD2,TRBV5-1,CASSFVAGTYEQYF,TGCGCCAGCAGCTTCGTAGCGGGCACCTACGAGCAGTACTTC
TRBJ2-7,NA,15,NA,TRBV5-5,CASSPDSSLSYEQYF,TGTGCCAGCAGTCCGGACAGTTCCCTCTCCTACGAGCAGTACTTC
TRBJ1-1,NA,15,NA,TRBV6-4,CASSDPQTIGTEAFF,TGTGCCAGCAGTGATCCTCAGACCATTGGGACTGAAGCTTTCTTT
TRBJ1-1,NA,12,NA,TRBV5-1,CASGYWNTEAFF,TGCGCCAGCGGGTATTGGAACACTGAAGCTTTCTTT
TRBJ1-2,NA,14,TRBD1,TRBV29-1,CSVDLTGGGYGYTF,TGCAGCGTTGATCTTACAGGGGGTGGGTATGGCTACACCTTC
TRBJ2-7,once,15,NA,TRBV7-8,CASSLDRTDYYEQYF,TGTGCCAGCAGCTTAGATAGGACAGATTACTACGAGCAGTACTTC
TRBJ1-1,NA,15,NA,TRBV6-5,CASSWGGATNTEAFF,TGTGCCAGCAGTTGGGGAGGGGCGACGAACACTGAAGCTTTCTTT
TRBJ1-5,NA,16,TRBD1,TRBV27,CASSDRGLGSIQPQHF,TGTGCCAGCAGCGACAGGGGGCTGGGGTCAATTCAGCCCCAGCATTTT
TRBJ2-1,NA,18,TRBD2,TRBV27,CASSFRKGLAEAYNEQFF,TGTGCCAGCAGTTTCCGCAAGGGACTAGCGGAGGCTTACAATGAGCAGTTCTTC
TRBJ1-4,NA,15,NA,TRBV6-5,CASSPNRATNEKLFF,TGTGCCAGCAGCCCCAACCGGGCCACTAATGAAAAACTGTTTTTT
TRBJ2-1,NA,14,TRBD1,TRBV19,CASSIRDRGNEQFF,TGTGCCAGTAGTATCCGGGACAGGGGCAATGAGCAGTTCTTC
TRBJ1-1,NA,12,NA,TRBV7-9,CASSSSKGEAFF,TGTGCCAGCAGCTCCTCTAAAGGGGAAGCTTTCTTT
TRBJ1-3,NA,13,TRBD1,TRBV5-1,CASSLGTGTTIYF,TGCGCCAGCAGCTTGGGGACAGGGACCACCATATATTTT
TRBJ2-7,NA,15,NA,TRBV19,CASSIAGAASYEQYF,TGTGCCAGTAGTATCGCAGGAGCCGCTTCCTACGAGCAGTACTTC
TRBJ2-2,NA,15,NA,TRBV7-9,CASSLGASYTGELFF,TGTGCCAGCAGCTTAGGGGCTTCTTACACCGGGGAGCTGTTTTTT
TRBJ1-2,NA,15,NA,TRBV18,CASLRTAQVNYGYTF,TGTGCCAGCTTACGGACCGCGCAGGTTAACTATGGCTACACCTTC
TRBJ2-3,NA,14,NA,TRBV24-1,CATSDLGEEDTQYF,TGTGCCACCAGTGATTTAGGGGAGGAAGATACGCAGTATTTT
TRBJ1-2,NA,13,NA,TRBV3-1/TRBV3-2,CASSQDRTYGYTF,TGTGCCAGCAGCCAAGATCGAACCTATGGCTACACCTTC
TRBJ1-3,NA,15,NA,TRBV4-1,CASSQVGSPRDTIYF,TGCGCCAGCAGCCAAGTTGGCAGTCCGAGGGACACCATATATTTT
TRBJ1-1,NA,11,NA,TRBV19,CASRLDTEAFF,TGTGCCTCCCGGCTGGACACTGAAGCTTTCTTT
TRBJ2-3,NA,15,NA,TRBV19,CASSIRGYSTDTQYF,TGTGCCAGTAGTATCCGGGGGTATAGCACAGATACGCAGTATTTT
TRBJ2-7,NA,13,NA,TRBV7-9,CASRPGTSDEQYF,TGTGCCAGCCGGCCTGGGACGTCGGACGAGCAGTACTTC
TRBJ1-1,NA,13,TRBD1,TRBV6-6,CASTAGTGAEAFF,TGTGCCAGCACGGCCGGGACAGGGGCTGAAGCTTTCTTT
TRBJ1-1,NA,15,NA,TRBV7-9,CASSPPPGPYTEAFF,TGTGCCAGCAGTCCACCGCCAGGGCCCTACACTGAAGCTTTCTTT
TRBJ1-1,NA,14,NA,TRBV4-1,CASSQDLMYTEAFF,TGCGCCAGCAGCCAAGATCTTATGTACACTGAAGCTTTCTTT
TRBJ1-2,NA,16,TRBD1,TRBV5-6,CASSGDRGLFNYGYTF,TGTGCCAGCAGCGGGGACAGGGGGCTTTTTAACTATGGCTACACCTTC
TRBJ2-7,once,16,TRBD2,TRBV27,CASSLLGLAGSGEQYF,TGTGCCAGCAGTTTACTGGGACTAGCGGGGTCCGGCGAGCAGTACTTC
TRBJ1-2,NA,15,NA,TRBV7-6,CASSLAGKTNYGYTF,TGTGCCAGCAGCTTAGCTGGGAAAACTAACTATGGCTACACCTTC
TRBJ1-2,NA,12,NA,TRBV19,CASSAHRAIYTF,TGTGCCAGTAGTGCCCACAGGGCAATCTACACCTTC
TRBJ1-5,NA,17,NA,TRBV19,CASSLRLGPYSNQPQHF,TGTGCCAGTAGCCTCCGCCTAGGTCCTTATAGCAATCAGCCCCAGCATTTT
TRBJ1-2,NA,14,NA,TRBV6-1,CASSEDDGLYGYTF,TGTGCCAGCAGTGAAGACGATGGCCTCTATGGCTACACCTTC
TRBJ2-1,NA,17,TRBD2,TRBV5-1,CASSQAVGSGSWNEQFF,TGCGCCAGCAGCCAAGCCGTTGGGAGCGGGAGTTGGAATGAGCAGTTCTTC
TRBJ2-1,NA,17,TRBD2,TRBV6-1,CASSEAAASGIHNEQFF,TGTGCCAGCAGTGAAGCAGCGGCTAGCGGGATCCACAATGAGCAGTTCTTC
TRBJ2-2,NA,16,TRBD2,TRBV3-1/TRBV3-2,CASSQVASGRAGELFF,TGTGCCAGCAGCCAAGTTGCTAGCGGGAGAGCCGGGGAGCTGTTTTTT
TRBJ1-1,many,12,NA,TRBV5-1,CASKEGWTEAFF,TGCGCCAGCAAAGAGGGGTGGACTGAAGCTTTCTTT
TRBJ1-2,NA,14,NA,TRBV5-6,CASSRKRQEYGYTF,TGTGCCAGCAGCCGCAAGCGACAGGAGTATGGCTACACCTTC
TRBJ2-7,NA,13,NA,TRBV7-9,CASSFPSTLEQYF,TGTGCCAGCAGCTTCCCGTCCACCCTCGAGCAGTACTTC
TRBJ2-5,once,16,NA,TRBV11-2,CASSLAETGPQETQYF,TGTGCCAGCAGCTTAGCAGAGACGGGACCACAAGAGACCCAGTACTTC
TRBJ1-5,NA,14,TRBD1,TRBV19,CASKGQAGNQPQHF,TGTGCCAGTAAAGGACAGGCTGGCAATCAGCCCCAGCATTTT
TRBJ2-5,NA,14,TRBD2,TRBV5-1,CASSFGTSGETQYF,TGCGCCAGCAGTTTCGGGACTAGCGGGGAGACCCAGTACTTC
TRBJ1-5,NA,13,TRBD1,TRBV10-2,CASTGTANQPQHF,TGCGCCAGCACCGGGACAGCGAATCAGCCCCAGCATTTT
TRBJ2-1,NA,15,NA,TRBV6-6,CASSYGARGGNEQFF,TGTGCCAGCAGTTACGGGGCGCGAGGGGGCAATGAGCAGTTCTTC
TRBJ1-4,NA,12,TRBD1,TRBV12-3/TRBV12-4,CASNSAGGELFF,TGTGCCAGCAACTCGGCAGGGGGTGAACTGTTTTTT
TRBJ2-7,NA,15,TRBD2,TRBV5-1,CASSLVSGGSYEQYF,TGCGCCAGCAGCTTGGTTAGCGGGGGGTCCTACGAGCAGTACTTC
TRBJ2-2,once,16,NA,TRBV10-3,CAISAPRGSNTGELFF,TGTGCCATCAGTGCCCCCCGGGGCTCGAACACCGGGGAGCTGTTTTTT